A single sample is the source of the 19 T cell receptor beta chains below, sequenced in a study of blood T cells in healthy people across ages. Using a J-beta primer mix together with a sample-barcoded 5' primer, a second PCR was run for about 6 to 12 cycles. TCRdb processed the 5' RACE reads anew with MiXCR; each CDR3 protein has one entry. The sample lists 1.5 million to 2 million distinct CDR3 sequences, 28% occurring once. The sample consisted of blood. These receptors were obtained from a woman in her twenties or thirties in good health.

This clonotype was detected ten times or more. The gene calls are TRBV28 and TRBJ2-1; no clear D. The CDR3 covers 12 residues. V lost 3 bases, J lost 10 bases, and 10 bases lay in between. Germline CDR1 MDHEN, CDR2 SYDVKM. For the CDR3, the DNA is TGTGCCAGCAGTTTTTCTGCCCGCGAGCAGTTCTTC. Encoded protein: CASSFSAREQFF.

The rearrangement links TRBV29-1 to TRBJ2-1; 10 bases are shared with TRBD1. Germline V gene lookup returns CDR1 SQVTM and CDR2 ANQGSEA. The CDR3 runs to 16 residues. J gave up 6 bases and V 8 bases, and 16 bases lay outside the gene matches. The CDR3 DNA reads as TGCAGCTCGAATCCTCCAGGGACAGGGGCCACCAATGAGCAGTTCTTC. It translates to CSSNPPGTGATNEQFF.

This chain uses TRBV10-3 with TRBJ2-2; 7 nucleotides match TRBD1. V lost 6 bases and J lost 1; bases outside the gene matches: 8. This CDR3 comprises 16 residues. The V gene's germline CDR1 is ENHRY and CDR2 SYGVKD. CDR3 in DNA: TGTGCCATCAGGGTAAACAGGGGAGAGAACACCGGGGAGCTGTTTTTT. Amino acids: CAIRVNRGENTGELFF.

The chain is built from TRBV24-1 and TRBJ2-5, with TRBD1 matching 7 bases. Germline assignment: CDR1 KGHDR and CDR2 SFDVKD. The junction had 7 bases not matched to a gene; V was cut back by 2 bases and J by 5 bases. The CDR3 sequence is 15 residues long. The DNA for the CDR3 is TGTGCCACCAGTGATTCTAGGACAGGTTACGAGACCCAGTACTTC. As protein: CATSDSRTGYETQYF.

V is TRBV7-2 and J is TRBJ2-7; TRBD2 aligns across 12 bases. Germline V gene data show CDR1 as SGHTA and CDR2 as FQGNSA. This CDR3 has 18 residues. V shed 3 bases and J 0 bases; nucleotides not matched to a gene: 9. CDR3 protein: CASSLGLAGGGSSYEQYF. As DNA, the CDR3 is TGTGCCAGCAGCTTGGGACTAGCGGGCGGCGGAAGCTCCTACGAGCAGTACTTC.

This clonotype turned up a few times. The V gene is TRBV7-9, the J gene TRBJ2-7; 7 bases fit TRBD1. The germline V gene encodes CDR1 SEHNR and CDR2 FQNEAQ (reference sequence). The CDR3 is 15 amino acids. The J segment lost 3 bases and the V segment lost 5 bases, leaving 10 bases of the junction unmatched. In nucleotides, the CDR3 is TGTGCCAGCAGCCCAGACAGGGATGTCTACTACGAGCAGTACTTC. Translation: CASSPDRDVYYEQYF.

On this clonotype itself: The junction does not match germline at one end; this may be a read error. This rearrangement joins TRBV12-3 or TRBV12-4 to TRBJ2-5; no firm D call. CDR3 length: 13 amino acids. The CDR3 here is CTSSPPEGETQYF. CDR3 coding DNA: TGTACCAGCAGCCCGCCGGAAGGGGAGACCCAGTACTTC.

The sample holds many counts of this clonotype. The chain uses TRBV10-2 and TRBJ2-5, with D tentatively TRBD1 or TRBD2 (6 bases each). The germline V gene encodes CDR1 WSHSY and CDR2 SAAADI. CDR3 length equals 16 residues. Deletions cut 6 bases from V and 4 bases from J, with 21 bases between. The CDR3 loop is CASRRDSKGGLETQYF. CDR3 in DNA: TGCGCCAGCAGGAGGGACTCCAAGGGGGGTCTAGAGACCCAGTACTTC.

At least ten counts were recorded for this clonotype. The chain is built from TRBV6-5 and TRBJ2-3; perhaps D is TRBD1 or TRBD2 (5 bases each). The V end was cut by 6 bases, the J end by 6 bases, with 16 bases between. The CDR3 covers 14 residues. Germline values: CDR1 MNHEY, CDR2 SVGAGI. The CDR3 DNA follows: TGTGCCAGCAGCCGTAGTCAGGGAGAGGATACGCAGTATTTT. This translates into CASSRSQGEDTQYF.

The rearrangement uses TRBV6-6 and TRBJ1-5; a weak D match, TRBD1 (6 bases). V shed 2 bases and J shed 10 bases, with 18 bases lying between them. The CDR3 loop spans 15 amino acids. The V gene's germline CDR1 is MNHNY and CDR2 SVGAGI (reference sequence). CDR3 sequence (DNA): TGTGCCAGCAGTTACCCAACAGGGACCCCATCCCCCCAGCATTTT. Translated: CASSYPTGTPSPQHF.

The V gene is TRBV5-6, the J gene TRBJ2-1; D ambiguous. V lost 0 bases and J 1 base, leaving 5 bases between the germline ends. Germline V gives CDR1 SGHDT, CDR2 YYEEEE. The CDR3 is made up of 14 amino acids. In DNA, the CDR3 is TGTGCCAGCAGCTTGGATGAATCCTACAATGAGCAGTTCTTC. Translation gives CASSLDESYNEQFF.

This clonotype has more than one count but fewer than ten. The chain couples TRBV11-2 to TRBJ1-4; perhaps TRBD1 as D (5 bases). CDR1 is SGHAT, CDR2 FQNNGV, per germline. CDR3 size: 15 residues. The ends were cut back, 4 bases at V and 4 bases at J, with 13 bases in the middle. This CDR3 reads CASSYLGGGNEKLFF. DNA for the CDR3: TGTGCCAGCAGCTACCTCGGGGGAGGTAATGAAAAACTGTTTTTT.

The chain combines TRBV4-1 with TRBJ2-7, with a tentative D call TRBD2 (6 bases). Trimming left V 2 bases short and J 0 bases short, with 17 bases between. CDR1 MGHRA and CDR2 YSYEKL come from the germline V gene. The CDR3 has 17 amino acids. For the CDR3, the DNA is TGCGCCAGCAGCCAACTCCCACTAGCAGGGAACTCCTACGAGCAGTACTTC. This encodes CASSQLPLAGNSYEQYF.

This clonotype was counted between two and nine times. This chain links TRBV5-1 with TRBJ2-3; D may be TRBD2 (5 bases). The germline V gene encodes CDR1 SGHRS and CDR2 YFSETQ. CDR3 size: 12 residues. The V gene lost 5 bases and the J gene lost 2 bases, with 6 bases spanning the gap. The chain's CDR3 is CASREDTDTQYF. In nucleotides, the CDR3 is TGCGCCAGCAGGGAGGACACAGATACGCAGTATTTT.

This clonotype was seen a few times. The chain has TRBV5-6 and TRBJ2-3, with 8 bases lining up with TRBD1. Unmatched junction bases numbered 8, after V lost 3 bases and J lost 2 bases. Germline-derived CDR1 and CDR2 are SGHDT and YYEEEE. The CDR3 loop spans 16 amino acids. The chain's CDR3 is CASSSLGQGVTDTQYF. The CDR3 bases are TGTGCCAGCAGCTCGCTAGGACAGGGAGTCACAGATACGCAGTATTTT. The entire variable domain, with the rest obtained from reference TRBV5-6 and TRBJ2-3, is as follows: DAGVTQSPTHLIKTRGQQVTLRCSPKSGHDTVSWYQQALGQGPQFIFQYYEEEERQRGNFPDRFSGHQFPNYSSELNVNALLLGDSALYLCASSSLGQGVTDTQYFGPGTRLTVL.

This clonotype appeared once. A read error is likely, as this CDR3 ends without the conserved phenylalanine or tryptophan. The rearrangement links TRBV29-1 to TRBJ2-4, with 11 nucleotides matching TRBD1. Trimming cost V 7 bases and J 8 bases; bases outside gene matches: 4. Germline V gene data show CDR1 as SQVTM and CDR2 as ANQGSEA. CDR3 size: 12 residues. The CDR3 region has the DNA TGCAGCGGAGGGGACAGGGGGGACATTCAGTACCTC. Amino acids: CSGGDRGDIQYL.

This clonotype was seen ten or more times. The chain recombines TRBV20-1 with TRBJ2-1; 9 positions agree with TRBD2. The ends lost 5 bases at V and 4 bases at J; junction bases unmatched: 9. Germline CDR1 reads DFQATT; CDR2 reads SNEGSKA (reference sequence). This CDR3 region has 15 residues. The CDR3 protein is CSAGYSGRSYNEQFF. CDR3 nucleotide sequence: TGCAGTGCTGGATATAGCGGGAGAAGTTACAATGAGCAGTTCTTC.

This clonotype was seen a few times. This chain connects TRBV2 to TRBJ1-5; perhaps TRBD1 as D (5 bases). Germline V gene data show CDR1 as SNHLY and CDR2 as FYNNEI. This CDR3 region has 15 residues. Trimming pared 5 bases from V and 3 bases from J, leaving 14 bases between. The CDR3 spells CASSPQGSPNQPQHF. The CDR3 coding sequence is TGTGCCAGCAGTCCTCAGGGATCCCCCAATCAGCCCCAGCATTTT. The variable domain in full, with the rest retrieved from reference TRBV2 and TRBJ1-5, is EPEVTQTPSHQVTQMGQEVILRCVPISNHLYFYWYRQILGQKVEFLVSFYNNEISEKSEIFDDQFSVERPDGSNFTLKIRSTKLEDSAMYFCASSPQGSPNQPQHFGDGTRLSIL.

About this clonotype itself: A much bigger clone sits one base away, suggesting this may be a read error. CDR3 protein: CSVAGLARNEQYF. The DNA of the CDR3 is TGCAGCGTTGCCGGACTAGCGAGGAATGAGCAGTACTTC. The J gene is TRBJ2-5, the V gene TRBV29-1, with 9 bases that match TRBD2. V was clipped by 4 bases and J by 11 bases; unmatched bases: 11. Germline V lookup: CDR1 SQVTM, CDR2 ANQGSEA. This CDR3 spans 13 amino acids.